Listed here are 14 T cell receptor beta chains from one sample, sequenced in a study of shared clonotypes between healthy human individuals. Sequencing used immunoSEQ multiplex PCR; TCRdb keeps in-frame clones, though not all of them. The sample shows more than 900,000 clones, around 82% of them seen only once. Sequenced sample: memory CD4+ T cells from PBMCs. Subset specified: CD45RA-negative fraction. Receptors were obtained from a young man in good health. Some clones in this sample may be carry-over from other donors' samples.

The chain links TRBV20-1 to TRBJ2-1; TRBD1 agrees at 8 bases. CDR3 length equals 11 residues. Looked up from germline, CDR1 is DFQATT and CDR2 is SNEGSKA (reference sequence). J lost 10 bases, V lost 6 bases, and 5 bases had no gene match. CDR3 residues: CSATTGEEQFF. The DNA for the CDR3 is TGCAGTGCCACGACAGGGGAAGAGCAGTTCTTC.

The chain is built from TRBV5-1 and TRBJ2-3; 7 bases match TRBD2. Trimming at V came to 4 bases and at J to 0 bases, leaving 5 bases not matched to a gene. There are 15 residues in the CDR3. Germline CDR1 and CDR2: SGHRS and YFSETQ. CDR3 bases: TGCGCCAGCAGCCCACAGCGGGGTAGCACAGATACGCAGTATTTT. This translates into CASSPQRGSTDTQYF.

This clone was observed at least ten times. The chain joins TRBV10-3 to TRBJ2-2; D might be TRBD2 (6 bases). The V end lost 3 bases, the J end lost 0 bases, and 8 bases lay between the germline ends. Germline V gene lookup returns CDR1 ENHRY and CDR2 SYGVKD. The CDR3 has 15 amino acids. The DNA of the CDR3 is TGTGCCATCAGTGATGGGACTTCGAACACCGGGGAGCTGTTTTTT. It specifies CAISDGTSNTGELFF.

J is TRBJ2-7 and V is TRBV29-1, with 8 bases aligning to TRBD2. CDR1 is SQVTM, CDR2 ANQGSEA, per germline. Losses at the gene ends were 6 bases for V and 5 bases for J; bases not matched to a gene: 6. The CDR3 contains 12 residues. The CDR3 DNA is TGCAGCGTGTCTAGCGGGTCCCACGAGCAGTACTTC. This sequence encodes CSVSSGSHEQYF.

V and J are TRBV5-1 and TRBJ1-2; 7 bases align to TRBD1. Germline CDR1 SGHRS, CDR2 YFSETQ. V gave up 4 bases and J gave up 4 bases; unmatched junction bases: 10. The CDR3 contains 15 residues. The CDR3 nucleotides are TGCGCCAGCAGCCGTGGTGGAGGGGGCGGCTATGGCTACACCTTC. Its translation: CASSRGGGGGYGYTF.

A note on this clone: This clone may be a read error of a much larger clone one base away. The rearrangement uses TRBV5-4 and TRBJ1-3, with unresolved D. CDR3 size: 12 residues. In germline, CDR1 is SGHNT, CDR2 YYREEE (reference sequence). Trimming took 1 base from V and 4 from J, leaving 3 bases between them. Here the CDR3 DNA reads TGTGCCAGCAGCTTGAGGGGAAACACCATATATTTT. It codes for CASSLRGNTIYF. The variable domain in full, completed from reference TRBV5-4 and TRBJ1-3, reads ETGVTQSPTHLIKTRGQQVTLRCSSQSGHNTVSWYQQALGQGPQFIFQYYREEENGRGNFPPRFSGLQFPNYSSELNVNALELDDSALYLCASSLRGNTIYFGEGSWLTVV.

This chain uses TRBV5-1 with TRBJ1-1, with TRBD1 matching over 9 bases. The CDR3 length is 15 residues. V was pared by 4 bases and J by 5 bases, with 9 bases of the junction left unmatched. Germline V CDR1 and CDR2: SGHRS, YFSETQ. Written as DNA, the CDR3 is TGCGCCAGCAGCACCCAGACAGGGGGAAGGACTGAAGCTTTCTTT. As protein: CASSTQTGGRTEAFF. The full variable domain, rest sourced from reference TRBV5-1 and TRBJ1-1, is KAGVTQTPRYLIKTRGQQVTLSCSPISGHRSVSWYQQTPGQGLQFLFEYFSETQRNKGNFPGRFSGRQFSNSRSEMNVSTLELGDSALYLCASSTQTGGRTEAFFGQGTRLTVV.

This chain uses TRBV18 with TRBJ2-5; 9 nucleotides match TRBD1. Trimming removed 1 base from V and 5 bases from J; junction bases left unmatched: 5. Germline V gives CDR1 KGHSH, CDR2 LQKENI. CDR3 length equals 15 residues. This CDR3 is CASSPRQGDSETQYF. In nucleotides, the CDR3 is TGTGCCAGCTCACCACGACAGGGGGATTCGGAGACCCAGTACTTC.

V usage is TRBV2 and J usage is TRBJ1-2; a weak D match, TRBD1 (5 bases). Germline V gene sequence: CDR1 SNHLY, CDR2 FYNNEI. CDR3 length equals 16 residues. V was trimmed by 3 bases and J by 1 base, leaving 15 bases between them. Written as DNA, the CDR3 is TGTGCCAGCAGTGAGTACCCAGGACAACTTAACTATGGCTACACCTTC. Its protein product is CASSEYPGQLNYGYTF.

The chain recombines TRBV10-1 with TRBJ2-1, with D tentatively TRBD1 (5 bases). With 3 bases removed from V and 1 base from J, the gap between germline ends came to 13 bases. CDR1 and CDR2 from the germline V gene are WNHNN and SYGVQD (reference sequence). The CDR3 is 16 amino acids. CDR3 nucleotides: TGCGCCAGCAGTGATTTAGGACAATCTTCCTACAATGAGCAGTTCTTC. It codes for CASSDLGQSSYNEQFF.

This clone was detected a few times. J is TRBJ2-2 and V is TRBV7-2; D unclear. Trimming stripped 2 bases from V and 1 base from J, with 11 bases between. The CDR3 sequence is 16 residues long. Looked up from germline, CDR1 is SGHTA and CDR2 is FQGNSA. CDR3 in amino acids: CASSLFTEVNTGELFF. In nucleotides, the CDR3 is TGTGCCAGCAGCTTATTTACAGAAGTGAACACCGGGGAGCTGTTTTTT. The full variable domain, with the rest looked up from reference TRBV7-2 and TRBJ2-2, is GAGVSQSPSNKVTEKGKDVELRCDPISGHTALYWYRQSLGQGLEFLIYFQGNSAPDKSGLPSDRFSAERTGGSVSTLTIQRTQQEDSAVYLCASSLFTEVNTGELFFGEGSRLTVL.

This chain connects TRBV4-3 to TRBJ2-3; D not certain. V was cut by 0 bases and J by 5 bases, with 9 bases left in between. CDR3 size: 14 residues. CDR1 is LGHNA, CDR2 YSLEER, per germline. Here the CDR3 DNA reads TGCGCCAGCAGCCAAGATAGATGGAGAGATACGCAGTATTTT. This sequence encodes CASSQDRWRDTQYF.

This clone was counted a single time. The chain employs TRBV28 and TRBJ1-5, with D perhaps TRBD1 (5 bases). CDR3 length: 16 residues. The V end was cut by 4 bases, the J end by 0 bases, with 13 bases between. Germline values: CDR1 MDHEN, CDR2 SYDVKM. The CDR3, as DNA: TGTGCCAGCAGTTGGGGGGGAGGATTTAGCAATCAGCCCCAGCATTTT. Translation gives CASSWGGGFSNQPQHF.

The V call is TRBV18, the J call TRBJ1-1, with unresolved D. This CDR3 comprises 14 residues. V was clipped by 3 bases and J by 2 bases, with 10 bases between them. Germline CDR1 KGHSH, CDR2 LQKENI. CDR3 amino acids: CASSPKDTNTEAFF. DNA for the CDR3: TGTGCCAGCTCACCGAAAGACACAAACACTGAAGCTTTCTTT. Together with reference TRBV18 and TRBJ1-1, the CDR3 gives the full variable domain: NAGVMQNPRHLVRRRGQEARLRCSPMKGHSHVYWYRQLPEEGLKFMVYLQKENIIDESGMPKERFSAEFPKEGPSILRIQQVVRGDSAAYFCASSPKDTNTEAFFGQGTRLTVV.